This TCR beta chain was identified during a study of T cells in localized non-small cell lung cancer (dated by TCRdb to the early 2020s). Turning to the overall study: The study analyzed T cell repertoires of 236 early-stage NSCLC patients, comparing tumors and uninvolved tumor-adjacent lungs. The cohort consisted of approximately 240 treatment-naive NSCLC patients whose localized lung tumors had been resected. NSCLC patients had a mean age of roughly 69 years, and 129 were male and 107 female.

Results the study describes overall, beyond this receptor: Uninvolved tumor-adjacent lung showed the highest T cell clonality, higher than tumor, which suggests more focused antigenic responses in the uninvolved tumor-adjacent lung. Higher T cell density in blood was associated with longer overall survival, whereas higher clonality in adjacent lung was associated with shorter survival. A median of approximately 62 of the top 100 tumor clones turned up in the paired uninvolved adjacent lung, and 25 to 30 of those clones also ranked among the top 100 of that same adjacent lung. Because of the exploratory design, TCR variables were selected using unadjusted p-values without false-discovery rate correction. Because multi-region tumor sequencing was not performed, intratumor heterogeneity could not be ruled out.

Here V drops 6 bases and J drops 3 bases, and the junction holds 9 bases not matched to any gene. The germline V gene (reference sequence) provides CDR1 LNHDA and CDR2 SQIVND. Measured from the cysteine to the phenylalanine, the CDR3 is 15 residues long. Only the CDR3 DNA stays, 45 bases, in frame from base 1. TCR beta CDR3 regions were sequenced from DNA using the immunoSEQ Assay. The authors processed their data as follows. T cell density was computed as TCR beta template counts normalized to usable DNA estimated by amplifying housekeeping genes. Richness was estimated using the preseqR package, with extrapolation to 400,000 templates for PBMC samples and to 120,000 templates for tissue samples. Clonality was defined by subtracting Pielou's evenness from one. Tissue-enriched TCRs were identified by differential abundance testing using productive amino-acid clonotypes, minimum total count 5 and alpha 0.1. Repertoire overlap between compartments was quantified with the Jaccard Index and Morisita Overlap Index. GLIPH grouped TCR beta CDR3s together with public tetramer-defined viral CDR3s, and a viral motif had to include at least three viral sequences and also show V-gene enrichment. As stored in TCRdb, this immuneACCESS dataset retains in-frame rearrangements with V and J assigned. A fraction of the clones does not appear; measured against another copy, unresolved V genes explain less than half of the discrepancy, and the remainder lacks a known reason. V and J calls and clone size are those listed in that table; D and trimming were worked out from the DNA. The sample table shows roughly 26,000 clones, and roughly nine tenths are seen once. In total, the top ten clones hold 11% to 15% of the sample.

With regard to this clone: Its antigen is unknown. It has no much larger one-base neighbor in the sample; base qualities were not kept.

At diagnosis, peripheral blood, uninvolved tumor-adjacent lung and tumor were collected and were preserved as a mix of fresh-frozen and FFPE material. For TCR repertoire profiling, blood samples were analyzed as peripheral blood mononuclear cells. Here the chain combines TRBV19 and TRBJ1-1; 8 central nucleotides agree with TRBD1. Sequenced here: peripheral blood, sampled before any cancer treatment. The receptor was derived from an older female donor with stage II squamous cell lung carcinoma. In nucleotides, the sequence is TGTGCCAGTAGGAAAAGGACAGGGTCGGACACTGAAGCTTTCTTT. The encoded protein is CASRKRTGSDTEAFF. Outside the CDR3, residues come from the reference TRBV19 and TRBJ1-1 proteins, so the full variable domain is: DGGITQSPKYLFRKEGQNVTLSCEQNLNHDAMYWYRQDPGQGLRLIYYSQIVNDFQKGDIAEGYSVSREKKESFPLTVTSAQKNPTAFYLCASRKRTGSDTEAFFGQGTRLTVV.